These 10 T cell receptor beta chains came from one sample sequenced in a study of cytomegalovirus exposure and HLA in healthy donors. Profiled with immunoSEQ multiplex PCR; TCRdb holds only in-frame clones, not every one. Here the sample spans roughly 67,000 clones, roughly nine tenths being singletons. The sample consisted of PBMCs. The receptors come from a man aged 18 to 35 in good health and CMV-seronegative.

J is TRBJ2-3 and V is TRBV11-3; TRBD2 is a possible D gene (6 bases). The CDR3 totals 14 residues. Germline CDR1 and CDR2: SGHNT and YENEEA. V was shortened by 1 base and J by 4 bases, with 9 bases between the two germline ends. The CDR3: CASSLGSSADTQYF. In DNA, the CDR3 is TGTGCCAGCAGCTTAGGGTCTAGCGCAGATACGCAGTATTTT.

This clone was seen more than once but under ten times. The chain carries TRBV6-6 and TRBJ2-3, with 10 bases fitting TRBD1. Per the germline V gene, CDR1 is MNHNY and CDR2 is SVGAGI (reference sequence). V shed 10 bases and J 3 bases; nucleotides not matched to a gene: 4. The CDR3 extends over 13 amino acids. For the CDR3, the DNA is TGTGCCACTGGGACAGGGGCAACAGATACGCAGTATTTT. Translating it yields CATGTGATDTQYF.

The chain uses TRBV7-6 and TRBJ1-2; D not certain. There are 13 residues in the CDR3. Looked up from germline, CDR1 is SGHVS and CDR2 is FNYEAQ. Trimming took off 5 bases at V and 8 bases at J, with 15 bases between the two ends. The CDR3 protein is CASSPHYTGGYTF. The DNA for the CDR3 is TGTGCCAGCAGCCCTCACTATACGGGGGGCTACACCTTC.

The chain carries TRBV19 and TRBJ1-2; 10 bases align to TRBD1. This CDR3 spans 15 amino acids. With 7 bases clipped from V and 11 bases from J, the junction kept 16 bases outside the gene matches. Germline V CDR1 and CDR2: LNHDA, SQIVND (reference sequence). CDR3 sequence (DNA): TGTGCCAGTACCCCCATGACAGGGGGCGAACAGCTGTACACCTTC. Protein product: CASTPMTGGEQLYTF.

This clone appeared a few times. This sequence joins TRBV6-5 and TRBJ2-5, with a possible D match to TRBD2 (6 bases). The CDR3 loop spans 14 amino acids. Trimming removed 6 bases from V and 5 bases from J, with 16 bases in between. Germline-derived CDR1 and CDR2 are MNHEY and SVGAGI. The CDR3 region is CASSPDWGRETQYF. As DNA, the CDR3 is TGTGCCAGCAGCCCGGACTGGGGGAGGGAGACCCAGTACTTC.

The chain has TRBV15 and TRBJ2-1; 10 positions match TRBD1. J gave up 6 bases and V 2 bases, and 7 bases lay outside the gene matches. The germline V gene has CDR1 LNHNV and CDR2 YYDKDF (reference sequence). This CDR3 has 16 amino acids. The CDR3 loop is CATSRSAGTGVNEQFF. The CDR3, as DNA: TGTGCCACCAGCAGATCCGCCGGGACAGGGGTCAATGAGCAGTTCTTC. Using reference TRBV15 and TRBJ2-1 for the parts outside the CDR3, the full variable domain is DAMVIQNPRYQVTQFGKPVTLSCSQTLNHNVMYWYQQKSSQAPKLLFHYYDKDFNNEADTPDNFQSRRPNTSFCFLDIRSPGLGDTAMYLCATSRSAGTGVNEQFFGPGTRLTVL.

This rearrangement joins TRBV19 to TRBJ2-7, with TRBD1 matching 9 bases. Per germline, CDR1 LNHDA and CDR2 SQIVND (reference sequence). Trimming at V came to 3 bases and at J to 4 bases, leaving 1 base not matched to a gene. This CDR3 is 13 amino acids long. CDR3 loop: CASSMDRGYEQYF. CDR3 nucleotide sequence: TGTGCCAGTAGTATGGACAGGGGTTACGAGCAGTACTTC.

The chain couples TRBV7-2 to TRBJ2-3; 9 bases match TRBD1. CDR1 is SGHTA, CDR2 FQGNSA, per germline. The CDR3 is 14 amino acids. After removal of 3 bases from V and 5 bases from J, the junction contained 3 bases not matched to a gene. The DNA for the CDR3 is TGTGCCAGCAGCTTCGGGACAGGGAAAGATACGCAGTATTTT. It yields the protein CASSFGTGKDTQYF.

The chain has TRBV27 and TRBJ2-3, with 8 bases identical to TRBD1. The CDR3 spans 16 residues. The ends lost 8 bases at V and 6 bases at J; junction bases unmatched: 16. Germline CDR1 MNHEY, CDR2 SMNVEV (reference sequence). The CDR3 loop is CASRLLGTGLADTQYF. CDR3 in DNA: TGTGCCAGCCGCCTCCTGGGGACAGGCTTGGCGGATACGCAGTATTTT.

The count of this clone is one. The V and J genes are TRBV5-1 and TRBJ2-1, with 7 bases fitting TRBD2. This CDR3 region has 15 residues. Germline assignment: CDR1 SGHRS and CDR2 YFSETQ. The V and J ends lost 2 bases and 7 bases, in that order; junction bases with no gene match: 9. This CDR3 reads CASSFSGTNHNEQFF. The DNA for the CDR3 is TGCGCCAGCAGCTTCTCCGGGACTAACCATAATGAGCAGTTCTTC.